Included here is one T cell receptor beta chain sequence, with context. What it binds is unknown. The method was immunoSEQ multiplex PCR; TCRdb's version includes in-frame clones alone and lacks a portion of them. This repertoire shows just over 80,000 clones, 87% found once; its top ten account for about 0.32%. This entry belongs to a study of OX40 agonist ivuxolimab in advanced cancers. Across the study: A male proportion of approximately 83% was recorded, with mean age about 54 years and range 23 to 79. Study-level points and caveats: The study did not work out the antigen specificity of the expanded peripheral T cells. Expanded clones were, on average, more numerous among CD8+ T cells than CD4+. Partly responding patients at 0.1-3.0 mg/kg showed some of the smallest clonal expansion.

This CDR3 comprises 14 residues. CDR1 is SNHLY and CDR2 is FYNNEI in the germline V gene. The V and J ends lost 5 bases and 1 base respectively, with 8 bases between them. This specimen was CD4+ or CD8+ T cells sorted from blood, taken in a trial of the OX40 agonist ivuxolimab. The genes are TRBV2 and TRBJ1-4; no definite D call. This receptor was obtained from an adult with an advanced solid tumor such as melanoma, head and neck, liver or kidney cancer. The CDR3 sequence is CASSRRETNEKLFF. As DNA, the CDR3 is TGTGCCAGCAGTCGAAGGGAAACTAATGAAAAACTGTTTTTT.